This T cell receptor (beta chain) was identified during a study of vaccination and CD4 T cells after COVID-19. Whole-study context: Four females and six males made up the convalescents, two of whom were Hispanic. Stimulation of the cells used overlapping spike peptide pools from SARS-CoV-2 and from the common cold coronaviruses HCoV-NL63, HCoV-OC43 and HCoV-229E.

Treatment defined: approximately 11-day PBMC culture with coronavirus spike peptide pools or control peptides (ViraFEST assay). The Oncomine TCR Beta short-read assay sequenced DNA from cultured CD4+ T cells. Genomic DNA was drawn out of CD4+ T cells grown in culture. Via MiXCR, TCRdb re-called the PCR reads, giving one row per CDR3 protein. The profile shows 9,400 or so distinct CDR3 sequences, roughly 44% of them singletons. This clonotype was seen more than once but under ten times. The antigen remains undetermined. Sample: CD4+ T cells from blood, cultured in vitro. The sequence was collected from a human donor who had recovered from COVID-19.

Written as DNA, the CDR3 is TGTGCCAGCAGCAAAGTCCGTCGTTTGAGGGGGCGAACCAGATACAATCAGCCCCAGCATTTT. It encodes CASSKVRRLRGRTRYNQPQHF. V is TRBV21-1 and J is TRBJ1-5; the listed D gene, TRBD1, was not tested against the DNA. TRBV21-1 is recorded as a pseudogene. This CDR3 comprises 21 residues.